Listed here is a single T cell receptor (beta chain). Its antigen has not been determined. No base-level quality is on record; no much larger clone is a single base apart. The immunoSEQ assay was used to generate TCR beta chain sequences from genomic DNA. Per the original workflow: Any CDR3 sequence that did not begin with the conserved framework cysteine at position 104 was removed by hand. To get clonality, the normalized Shannon's Diversity Index was subtracted from one, giving values from 0 (maximal diversity) to 1 (oligoclonal). Chi-squared comparison-of-proportions tests assessed whether the same CDR3 differed in frequency between samples, such as brain versus blood. Public clonotypes were found through immuneACCESS searches, while the VDJdb browser was used to judge similarity to known antiviral clonotypes. TCRdb provides this immuneACCESS table in a form limited to in-frame rearrangements. Some clones are lacking; in checked studies, under half of them reflect an unresolved V gene, and why the rest are absent is not known. V, J and clone size are taken as reported in that table, and D and trimming were inferred from the DNA itself. For this sample there are 88,000 or so clones; 90% to 95% appear just once. 24% of the sample belongs to the ten largest clones.

This specimen's time point label, interpreted: resected brain tissue, or blood drawn just prior to surgery. The surgery cases with the highest brain T cell transcript signatures were chosen for TCR beta chain sequencing of brain tissue, and also of blood when blood was available. Prior to surgery, the patients had been treated with at least one anti-epileptic drug. TCR-sequenced patients were children with drug-resistant epilepsy due to tuberous sclerosis complex, focal cortical dysplasia, Rasmussen encephalitis or hemimegalencephaly. Blood samples were collected immediately before the epilepsy surgery. Bulk genomic DNA was isolated from unsorted brain tissue and whole blood using the Monarch genomic DNA purification kit. This sample was included in a study of brain T cells in children with intractable seizures (dated by TCRdb to 2020 to 2023). Regarding the complete study: Resected brain tissue from roughly 50 pediatric epilepsy surgery cases was first screened for immune gene transcripts using a NanoString immunology panel. Among the roughly 12 selected surgery cases, eight also had pre-surgery blood sequenced, leaving four with brain tissue only.

General conclusions and limits of the study: Viral specificity was inferred solely from CDR3 sequence similarity, and the HCMV serostatus of the patients was not known. Because sequencing depth differed between pre- and post-surgery blood, the absence of clones from the pre-surgery sample may reflect undersampling.

Unmatched junction bases come to 4, with V trimmed by 6 bases and J by 2 bases. CDR1 and CDR2 were assigned from the germline V gene as MNHEY and SVGAGI. Its CDR3 holds 14 amino acids, cysteine through phenylalanine. Just CDR3 DNA is preserved here, 42 bases in frame from base 1. The sequence was obtained from a girl aged 2 to 10 with Rasmussen encephalitis and intractable seizures. This specimen was peripheral blood, taken at surgery. The chain was built from TRBV6-5 and TRBJ1-5; TRBD1 aligns with 7 central bases. The sequence in DNA is TGTGCCAGCAGCTCTACAGGGGGCAATCAGCCCCAGCATTTT. Translated, it reads CASSSTGGNQPQHF.